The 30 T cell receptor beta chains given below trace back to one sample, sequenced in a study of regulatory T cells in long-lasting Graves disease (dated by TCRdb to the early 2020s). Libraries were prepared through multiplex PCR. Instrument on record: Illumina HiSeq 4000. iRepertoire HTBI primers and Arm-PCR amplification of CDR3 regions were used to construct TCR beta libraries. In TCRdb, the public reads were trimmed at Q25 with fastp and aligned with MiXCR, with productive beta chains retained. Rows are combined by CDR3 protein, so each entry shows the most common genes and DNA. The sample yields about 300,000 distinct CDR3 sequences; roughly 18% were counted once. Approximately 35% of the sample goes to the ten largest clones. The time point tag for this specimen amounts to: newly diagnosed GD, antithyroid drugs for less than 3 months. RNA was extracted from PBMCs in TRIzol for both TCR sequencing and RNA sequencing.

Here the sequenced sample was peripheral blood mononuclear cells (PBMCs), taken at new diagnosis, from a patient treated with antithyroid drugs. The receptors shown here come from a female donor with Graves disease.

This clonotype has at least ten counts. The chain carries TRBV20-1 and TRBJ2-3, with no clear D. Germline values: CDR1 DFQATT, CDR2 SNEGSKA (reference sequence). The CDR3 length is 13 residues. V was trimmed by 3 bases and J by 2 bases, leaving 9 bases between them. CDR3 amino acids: CSASTGDTDTQYF. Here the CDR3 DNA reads TGCAGTGCTAGTACTGGGGACACAGATACGCAGTATTTT.

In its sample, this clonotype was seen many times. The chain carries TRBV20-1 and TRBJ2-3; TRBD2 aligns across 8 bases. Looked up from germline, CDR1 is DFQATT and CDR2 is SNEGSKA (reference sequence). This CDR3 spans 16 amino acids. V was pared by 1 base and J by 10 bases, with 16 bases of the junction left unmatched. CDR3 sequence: CSARGSERGTQGPQYF. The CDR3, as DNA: TGCAGTGCTAGAGGGTCGGAGCGGGGGACACAGGGTCCGCAGTATTTT.

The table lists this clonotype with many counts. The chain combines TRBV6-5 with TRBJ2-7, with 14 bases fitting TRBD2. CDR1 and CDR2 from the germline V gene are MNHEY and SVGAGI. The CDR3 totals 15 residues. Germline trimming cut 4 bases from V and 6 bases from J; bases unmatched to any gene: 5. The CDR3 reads CASSSGTSGSGEQYF. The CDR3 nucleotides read TGTGCCAGCAGTTCGGGGACTAGCGGGAGCGGCGAGCAGTACTTC.

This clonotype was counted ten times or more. The CDR3 DNA follows: TGTGCCGTACCGGGACAGGGAGAAGACTACACCTTC. This translates into CAVPGQGEDYTF. This chain connects TRBV11-3 to TRBJ1-2; 9 bases align to TRBD1. Germline loops: CDR1 SGHNT, CDR2 YENEEA. The CDR3 spans 12 residues. V lost 11 bases, J lost 10 bases, and 11 bases stayed unmatched.

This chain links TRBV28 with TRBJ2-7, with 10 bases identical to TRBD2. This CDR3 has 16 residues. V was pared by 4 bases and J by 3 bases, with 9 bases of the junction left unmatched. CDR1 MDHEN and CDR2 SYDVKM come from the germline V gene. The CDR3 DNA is TGTGCCAGCAGTTCCCGTATAGCGGGAGGTGTCTACGAGCAGTACTTC. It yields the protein CASSSRIAGGVYEQYF.

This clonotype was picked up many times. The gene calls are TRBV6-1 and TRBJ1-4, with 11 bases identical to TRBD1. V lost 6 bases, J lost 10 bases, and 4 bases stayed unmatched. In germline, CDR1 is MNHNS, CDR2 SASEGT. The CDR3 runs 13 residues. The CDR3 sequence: CASRGQGVGKLFF. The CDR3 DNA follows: TGTGCCAGCAGGGGACAGGGGGTTGGAAAACTGTTTTTT.

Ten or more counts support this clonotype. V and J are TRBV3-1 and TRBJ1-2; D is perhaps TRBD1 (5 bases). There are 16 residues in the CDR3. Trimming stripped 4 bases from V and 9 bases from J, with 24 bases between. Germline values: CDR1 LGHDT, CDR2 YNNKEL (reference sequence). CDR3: CASSPPGGDLLYRYTF. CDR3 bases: TGTGCCAGCAGCCCCCCGGGGGGGGACTTACTTTATCGCTACACCTTC.

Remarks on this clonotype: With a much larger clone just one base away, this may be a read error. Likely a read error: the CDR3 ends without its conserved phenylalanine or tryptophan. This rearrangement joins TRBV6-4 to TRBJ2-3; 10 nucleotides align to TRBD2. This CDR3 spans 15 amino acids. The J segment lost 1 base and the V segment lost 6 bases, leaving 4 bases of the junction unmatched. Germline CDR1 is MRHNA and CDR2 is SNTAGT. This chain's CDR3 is CASSAGTSGTDTQYS. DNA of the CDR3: TGTGCCAGCAGCGCCGGGACTAGCGGCACAGATACGCAGTATTCT.

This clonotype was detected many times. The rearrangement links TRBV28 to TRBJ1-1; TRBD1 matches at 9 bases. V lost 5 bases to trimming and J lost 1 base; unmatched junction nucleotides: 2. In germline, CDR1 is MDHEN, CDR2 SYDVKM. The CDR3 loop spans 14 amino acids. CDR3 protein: CASSQTGGNTEAFF. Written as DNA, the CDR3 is TGTGCCAGCAGTCAGACAGGGGGGAACACTGAAGCTTTCTTT. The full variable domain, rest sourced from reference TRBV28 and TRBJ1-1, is DVKVTQSSRYLVKRTGEKVFLECVQDMDHENMFWYRQDPGLGLRLIYFSYDVKMKEKGDIPEGYSVSREKKERFSLILESASTNQTSMYLCASSQTGGNTEAFFGQGTRLTVV.

In DNA, the CDR3 is TGTGCCAGCAGCTTAGAGAGGCAGGGAGGGATCAATCAGCCCCAGCATTTT. The encoded protein is CASSLERQGGINQPQHF. This rearrangement joins TRBV11-2 to TRBJ1-5; a possible D gene is TRBD1 (5 bases). CDR1 and CDR2 from the germline V gene are SGHAT and FQNNGV. Between the trimmed V and J ends, which lost 0 bases and 3 bases, there was a span of 15 bases. The CDR3 length is 17 residues.

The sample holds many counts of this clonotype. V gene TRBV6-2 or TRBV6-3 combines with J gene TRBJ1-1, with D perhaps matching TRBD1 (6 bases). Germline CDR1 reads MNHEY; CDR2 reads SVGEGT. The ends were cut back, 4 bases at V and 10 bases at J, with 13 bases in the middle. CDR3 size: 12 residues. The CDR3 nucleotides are TGTGCCAGCAGTTCGCCAGGGGCTACAGCTTTCTTT. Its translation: CASSSPGATAFF.

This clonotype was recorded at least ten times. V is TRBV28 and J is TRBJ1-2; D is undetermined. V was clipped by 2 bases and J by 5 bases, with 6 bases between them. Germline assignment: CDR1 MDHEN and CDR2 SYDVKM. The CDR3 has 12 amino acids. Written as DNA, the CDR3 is TGTGCCAGCAGTTTAACCACATATGGCTACACCTTC. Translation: CASSLTTYGYTF.

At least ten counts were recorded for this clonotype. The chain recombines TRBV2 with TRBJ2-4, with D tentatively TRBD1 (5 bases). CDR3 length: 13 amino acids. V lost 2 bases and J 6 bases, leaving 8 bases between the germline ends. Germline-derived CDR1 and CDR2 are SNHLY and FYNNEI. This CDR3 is CASSEQGTNIQYF. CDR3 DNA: TGTGCCAGCAGTGAACAGGGAACAAACATTCAGTACTTC.

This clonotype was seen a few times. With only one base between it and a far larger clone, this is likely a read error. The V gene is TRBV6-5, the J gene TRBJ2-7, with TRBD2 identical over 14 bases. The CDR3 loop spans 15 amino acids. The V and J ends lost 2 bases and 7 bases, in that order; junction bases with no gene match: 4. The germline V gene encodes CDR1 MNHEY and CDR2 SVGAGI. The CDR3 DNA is TGTGCCAGCAGTTACGGGACTAGCGGGAGCAATGAGCAGTACTTC. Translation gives CASSYGTSGSNEQYF.

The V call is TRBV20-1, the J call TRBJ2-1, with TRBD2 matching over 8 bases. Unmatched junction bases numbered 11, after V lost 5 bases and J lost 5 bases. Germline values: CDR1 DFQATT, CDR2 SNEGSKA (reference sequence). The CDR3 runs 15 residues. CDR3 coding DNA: TGCAGTGCTTGGAAAGCGGGAGCCCCTGACAATGAGCAGTTCTTC. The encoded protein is CSAWKAGAPDNEQFF.

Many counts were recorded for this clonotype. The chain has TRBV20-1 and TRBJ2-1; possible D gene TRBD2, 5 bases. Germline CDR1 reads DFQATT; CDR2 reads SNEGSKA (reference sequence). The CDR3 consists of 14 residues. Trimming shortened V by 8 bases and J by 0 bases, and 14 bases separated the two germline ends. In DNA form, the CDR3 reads TGCAGTCCGAGGGCGTCTCGCTCCTACAATGAGCAGTTCTTC. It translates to CSPRASRSYNEQFF.

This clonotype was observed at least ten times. CDR3 in DNA: TGTGCCAGCCGCTCGGGGGCCCATGGCTACACCTTC. Translating gives CASRSGAHGYTF. This chain links TRBV12-3 or TRBV12-4 with TRBJ1-2, with D tentatively TRBD1 (6 bases). Trimming cost V 8 bases and J 6 bases, with 13 bases left between them. The CDR3 extends over 12 amino acids.

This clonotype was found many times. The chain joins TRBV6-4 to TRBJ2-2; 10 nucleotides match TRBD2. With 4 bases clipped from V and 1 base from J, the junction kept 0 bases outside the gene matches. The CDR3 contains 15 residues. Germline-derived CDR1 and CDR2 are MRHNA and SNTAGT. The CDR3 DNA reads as TGTGCCAGCAGTGGGACTAGCGGGAACACCGGGGAGCTGTTTTTT. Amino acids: CASSGTSGNTGELFF.

The CDR3 DNA reads as TGTGCCAGCACCCCGGGACGACGCTACGAGCAGTACTTC. This sequence encodes CASTPGRRYEQYF. The V call is TRBV28, the J call TRBJ2-7; D tentatively fits TRBD1 or TRBD2 (5 bases each). Germline-derived CDR1 and CDR2 are MDHEN and SYDVKM. Trimming stripped 7 bases from V and 3 bases from J, with 13 bases between. CDR3 length equals 13 residues.

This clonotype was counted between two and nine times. In DNA form, the CDR3 reads TGTGCCAGCGGACCGCTAGGGTCCTACGAGCAGTACTTC. Translated: CASGPLGSYEQYF. The chain links TRBV28 to TRBJ2-7, with D uncertain. Between the trimmed V and J ends, which lost 8 bases and 1 base, there was a span of 12 bases. The germline V gene has CDR1 MDHEN and CDR2 SYDVKM. The CDR3 contains 13 residues.

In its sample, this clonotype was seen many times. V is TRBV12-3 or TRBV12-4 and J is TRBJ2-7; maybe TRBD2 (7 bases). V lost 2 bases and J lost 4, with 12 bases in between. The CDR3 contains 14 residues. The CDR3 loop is CASSLSGGWYEQYF. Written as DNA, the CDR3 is TGTGCCAGCAGTTTATCGGGGGGCTGGTACGAGCAGTACTTC.

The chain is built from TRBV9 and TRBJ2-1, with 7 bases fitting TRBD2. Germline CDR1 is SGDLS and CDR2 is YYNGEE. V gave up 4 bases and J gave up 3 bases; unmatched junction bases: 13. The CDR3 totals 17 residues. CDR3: CASSFDRVERGYNEQFF. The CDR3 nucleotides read TGTGCCAGCAGCTTTGACCGGGTGGAGCGGGGCTACAATGAGCAGTTCTTC.

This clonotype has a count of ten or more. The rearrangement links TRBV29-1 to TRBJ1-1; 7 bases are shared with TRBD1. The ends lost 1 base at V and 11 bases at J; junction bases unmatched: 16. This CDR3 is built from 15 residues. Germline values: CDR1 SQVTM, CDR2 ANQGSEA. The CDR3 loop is CSVEGDEFSTGWAFF. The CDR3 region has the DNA TGCAGCGTTGAAGGCGATGAATTCTCGACAGGGTGGGCTTTCTTT. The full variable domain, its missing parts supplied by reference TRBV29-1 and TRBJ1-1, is SAVISQKPSRDICQRGTSLTIQCQVDSQVTMMFWYRQQPGQSLTLIATANQGSEATYESGFVIDKFPISRPNLTFSTLTVSNMSPEDSSIYLCSVEGDEFSTGWAFFGQGTRLTVV.

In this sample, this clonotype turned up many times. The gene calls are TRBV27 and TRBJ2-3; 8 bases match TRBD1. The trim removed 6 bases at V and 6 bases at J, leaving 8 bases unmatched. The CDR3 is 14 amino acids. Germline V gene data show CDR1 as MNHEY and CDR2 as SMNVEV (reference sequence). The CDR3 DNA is TGTGCCAGCAGAAGGACAGGGTCGGCTGATACGCAGTATTTT. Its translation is CASRRTGSADTQYF.

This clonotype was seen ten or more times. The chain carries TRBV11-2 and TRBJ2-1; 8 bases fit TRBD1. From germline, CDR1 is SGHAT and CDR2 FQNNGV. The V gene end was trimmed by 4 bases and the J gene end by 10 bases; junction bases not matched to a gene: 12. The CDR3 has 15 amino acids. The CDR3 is CASSWAQGANGEQFF. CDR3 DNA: TGTGCCAGCAGCTGGGCGCAGGGGGCTAATGGGGAGCAGTTCTTC.

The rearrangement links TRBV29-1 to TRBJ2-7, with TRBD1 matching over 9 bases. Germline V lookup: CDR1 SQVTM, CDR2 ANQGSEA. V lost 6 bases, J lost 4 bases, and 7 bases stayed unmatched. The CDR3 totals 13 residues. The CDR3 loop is CSVAHRGQYEQYF. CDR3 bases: TGCAGCGTAGCACACAGGGGGCAGTACGAGCAGTACTTC.

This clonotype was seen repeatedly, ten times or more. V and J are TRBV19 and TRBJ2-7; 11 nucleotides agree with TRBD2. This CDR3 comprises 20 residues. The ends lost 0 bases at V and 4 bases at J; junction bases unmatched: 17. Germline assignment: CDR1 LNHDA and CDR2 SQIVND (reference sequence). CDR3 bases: TGTGCCAGTAGTATAGATCGGACAGGGTCTGATACTAGCGGGAGATACGAGCAGTACTTC. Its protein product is CASSIDRTGSDTSGRYEQYF.

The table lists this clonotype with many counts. In DNA form, the CDR3 reads TGCAGTGCTAGAGAGGGTCCGAACACTGAAGCTTTCTTT. It encodes CSAREGPNTEAFF. This chain connects TRBV20-1 to TRBJ1-1; no reliable D call. The V and J ends lost 0 bases and 1 base respectively, with 6 bases between them. The CDR3 runs to 13 residues. The germline gives CDR1 DFQATT, CDR2 SNEGSKA (reference sequence).

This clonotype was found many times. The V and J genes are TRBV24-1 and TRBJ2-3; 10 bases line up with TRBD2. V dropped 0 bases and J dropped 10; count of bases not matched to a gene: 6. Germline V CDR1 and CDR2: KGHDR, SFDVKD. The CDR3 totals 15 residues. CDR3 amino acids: CATSDLQVAGGPQYF. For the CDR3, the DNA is TGTGCCACCAGTGATTTGCAGGTAGCGGGAGGCCCGCAGTATTTT.

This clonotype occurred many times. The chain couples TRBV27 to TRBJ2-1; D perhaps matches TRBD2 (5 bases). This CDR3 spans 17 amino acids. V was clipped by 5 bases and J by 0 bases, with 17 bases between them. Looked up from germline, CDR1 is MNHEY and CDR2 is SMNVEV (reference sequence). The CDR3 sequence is CASSPIGPGSSYNEQFF. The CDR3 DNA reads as TGTGCCAGCAGTCCCATAGGGCCTGGGAGCTCCTACAATGAGCAGTTCTTC.